The 13 T cell receptor beta chains given below trace back to one sample, sequenced in a study of T cells after yellow fever vaccination. From the 5' RACE reads, TCRdb called clonotypes with MiXCR, one entry per CDR3 protein. Here the sample spans some 560,000 distinct CDR3 sequences, 15% to 20% being singletons. Here the sequenced sample was PBMCs, taken 15 days after the yellow fever booster vaccination. These receptor sequences come from a man aged 30 to 45 who received the YFV17D yellow fever vaccine.

Only one count was recorded for this clonotype. The rearrangement links TRBV5-4 to TRBJ2-3; D might be TRBD1 or TRBD2, each matching 6 bases. The CDR3 loop spans 16 amino acids. The germline gives CDR1 SGHNT, CDR2 YYREEE (reference sequence). Trimming stripped 0 bases from V and 4 bases from J, with 15 bases between. CDR3 region: CASSLALGGQADTQYF. CDR3 bases: TGTGCCAGCAGCTTGGCCCTTGGGGGGCAGGCAGATACGCAGTATTTT.

This chain uses TRBV7-9 with TRBJ2-3; D not certain. V lost 5 bases and J 1 base, leaving 10 bases between the germline ends. The CDR3 is 14 residues long. Germline V CDR1 and CDR2: SEHNR, FQNEAQ (reference sequence). CDR3 nucleotides: TGTGCCAGCAGCCCCCAGTGGGGCACAGATACGCAGTATTTT. It is translated as CASSPQWGTDTQYF.

J is TRBJ2-3 and V is TRBV4-3; D perhaps matches TRBD1 (6 bases). Germline values: CDR1 LGHNA, CDR2 YSLEER. Trimming removed 0 bases from V and 3 bases from J, with 10 bases in between. The CDR3 has 15 residues. CDR3 sequence: CASSQDRTGTDTQYF. In DNA form, the CDR3 reads TGCGCCAGCAGCCAAGATCGAACAGGGACAGATACGCAGTATTTT.

V and J are TRBV20-1 and TRBJ2-2, with D uncertain. CDR3 length equals 14 residues. Trimming took 3 bases from V and 7 from J, leaving 15 bases between them. Germline V gene lookup returns CDR1 DFQATT and CDR2 SNEGSKA (reference sequence). The CDR3 here is CSARGWATGGELFF. The CDR3 DNA reads as TGCAGTGCTAGGGGCTGGGCGACGGGCGGGGAGCTGTTTTTT.

This clonotype turned up a few times. V gene TRBV12-3 or TRBV12-4 combines with J gene TRBJ2-3; D is undetermined. Trimming shortened V by 5 bases and J by 4 bases, and 19 bases separated the two germline ends. The CDR3 is made up of 16 amino acids. In DNA form, the CDR3 reads TGTGCCAGCAGTCTACGACGCCTTAGAGGTGCAGATACGCAGTATTTT. Protein product: CASSLRRLRGADTQYF.

This clonotype has only a few counts. The V call is TRBV7-2, the J call TRBJ1-5; D remains unclear. The V and J ends lost 4 bases and 4 bases respectively, with 11 bases between them. This CDR3 region has 14 residues. CDR1 and CDR2 (germline): SGHTA, FQGNSA. The CDR3 DNA follows: TGTGCCAGCAGCTCAGGCCCAGGAAATCAGCCCCAGCATTTT. Its protein product is CASSSGPGNQPQHF.

This clonotype was seen a handful of times. The chain employs TRBV10-3 and TRBJ2-3; either TRBD1 or TRBD2 may fit D (5 bases each). V was cut by 3 bases and J by 1 base, with 14 bases left in between. In germline, CDR1 is ENHRY, CDR2 SYGVKD. CDR3 length: 16 amino acids. CDR3 residues: CAISDPRGGGTDTQYF. CDR3 in DNA: TGTGCCATCAGTGACCCGAGGGGTGGGGGCACAGATACGCAGTATTTT.

V and J are TRBV5-1 and TRBJ1-2; D uncertain. Germline CDR1 is SGHRS and CDR2 is YFSETQ. This CDR3 region has 12 residues. V lost 5 bases and J 3 bases, leaving 8 bases between the germline ends. This CDR3 is CASRPTDYGYTF. CDR3 coding DNA: TGCGCCAGCAGGCCTACGGACTATGGCTACACCTTC.

The chain combines TRBV6-4 with TRBJ2-1, with 10 nucleotides matching TRBD2. Germline-derived CDR1 and CDR2 are MRHNA and SNTAGT. This CDR3 contains 15 residues. V was pared by 4 bases and J by 7 bases, with 7 bases of the junction left unmatched. In DNA form, the CDR3 reads TGTGCCAGCAGTGTACTAGCGGGATCTCTGAATGAGCAGTTCTTC. Its translation: CASSVLAGSLNEQFF.

The rearrangement links TRBV5-1 to TRBJ2-7; TRBD1 matches at 9 bases. Per the germline V gene, CDR1 is SGHRS and CDR2 is YFSETQ. CDR3 length equals 14 residues. V shed 4 bases, J shed 6 bases, and the junction held 8 bases outside the gene matches. CDR3 amino acids: CASSLGTGLGEQYF. The CDR3 region has the DNA TGCGCCAGCAGCCTCGGGACAGGGTTGGGCGAGCAGTACTTC.

The J gene is TRBJ2-5, the V gene TRBV7-2; TRBD2 might be the D (6 bases). V shed 4 bases and J shed 4 bases, with 13 bases lying between them. CDR1 and CDR2 from the germline V gene are SGHTA and FQGNSA. This CDR3 comprises 14 residues. This chain's CDR3 is CASSSLVGGETQYF. The CDR3 region has the DNA TGTGCCAGCAGCTCCCTGGTGGGGGGAGAGACCCAGTACTTC.

The V call is TRBV6-6, the J call TRBJ2-1; D ambiguous. There are 12 residues in the CDR3. The germline CDR1 and CDR2 sequences are MNHNY and SVGAGI (reference sequence). Trimming stripped 5 bases from V and 7 bases from J, with 9 bases between. The CDR3 nucleotides read TGTGCCAGCAGTCCAAGTCAAAATGAGCAGTTCTTC. Its translation is CASSPSQNEQFF.

This clonotype has just a few counts. The chain has TRBV5-1 and TRBJ1-1; D is uncertain. This CDR3 spans 17 amino acids. Trimming removed 0 bases at V and 3 bases at J, with 18 bases between. The germline CDR1 and CDR2 sequences are SGHRS and YFSETQ. This chain's CDR3 is CASSLALATQRDTEAFF. In DNA form, the CDR3 reads TGCGCCAGCAGCTTGGCCCTGGCAACTCAGAGGGACACTGAAGCTTTCTTT. The full variable domain, completed using reference TRBV5-1 and TRBJ1-1, is KAGVTQTPRYLIKTRGQQVTLSCSPISGHRSVSWYQQTPGQGLQFLFEYFSETQRNKGNFPGRFSGRQFSNSRSEMNVSTLELGDSALYLCASSLALATQRDTEAFFGQGTRLTVV.